This T cell receptor (beta chain) was retrieved from a study of CD8 T cells in ankylosing spondylitis. Study-level results: Made up of about eight highly homologous variants, a TCR beta motif appeared characteristic of ankylosing spondylitis blood. In synovial fluid and blood from reactive arthritis, some motif variants were previously reported. Matched synovial fluid from ankylosing spondylitis patients was reported to be enriched for disease-linked clones.

CDR3 length: 14 residues. Germline loops: CDR1 MNHEY, CDR2 SMNVEV (reference sequence). The germline V and J ends were trimmed by 2 bases and 4 bases, with 8 bases remaining between them. In regard to this clonotype: Its antigen is unknown.

Scientists made TCR beta libraries using quantitative 5'-RACE with molecular barcodes. TCRdb re-derived calls from the 5' RACE reads in MiXCR, one entry per CDR3 protein. This sample has approximately 150,000 distinct CDR3 sequences, with around 43% found just once. This TCR was recovered from a male donor with ankylosing spondylitis. The sample consisted of synovial fluid, either unsorted or a sorted T cell fraction (not recorded which). The chain links TRBV27 to TRBJ2-2, with D perhaps TRBD1 (6 bases). Here the CDR3 reads CASSLEQGTGELFF. DNA for the CDR3: TGTGCCAGCAGTTTAGAACAGGGCACCGGGGAGCTGTTTTTT.